The 17 T cell receptor beta chains below all came from one sample that was sequenced in a study of tumor and adjacent non-tumor tissue in lung cancer. TCRbeta libraries were built with three rounds of nested PCR, modified from ARM-PCR. Each CDR3 protein is one row after TCRdb ran MiXCR on the multiplex PCR reads. The table lists around 71,000 distinct CDR3 sequences, 55% to 75% of them singletons. This sample's RNA came from whole unsorted tissue. The sequencing sample was made of lung tumor tissue. These receptors were collected from a woman in her thirties or forties with non-small cell lung cancer.

A word on this clonotype: Sequence at one end of the junction differs from germline and may be a read error. This sequence joins TRBV11-2 and TRBJ1-6, with a possible D match to TRBD1 (6 bases). The germline gives CDR1 SGHAT, CDR2 FQNNGV. CDR3 length equals 17 residues. CDR3 in DNA: TGTGCCAGCAACTTAACCTTCGGGGGCACCCTTAATTCACCCCTCCACTTT. Its protein product is CASNLTFGGTLNSPLHF.

Of note for this clonotype: One junction end disagrees with the germline gene, perhaps due to a read error. The chain carries TRBV20-1 and TRBJ2-7; 8 nucleotides line up with TRBD2. The CDR3 is made up of 13 amino acids. Germline V gene sequence: CDR1 DFQATT, CDR2 SNEGSKA (reference sequence). CDR3 in DNA: TGCAGTGCTATCACCGGGGGGGCCTACGAACAGTACTTC. Encoded protein: CSAITGGAYEQYF.

For this clonotype: An end of the junction differs from the germline gene, which may be a read error. This chain links TRBV6-5 with TRBJ2-2; TRBD1 or TRBD2 may be the D gene (5 bases each). The CDR3 spans 15 residues. Looked up from germline, CDR1 is MNHEY and CDR2 is SVGAGI. CDR3 sequence: CASSYRLMNTGEQFF. The CDR3 coding sequence is TGTGCCAGTAGTTACAGGCTAATGAACACCGGGGAGCAGTTTTTT.

The CDR3 loop is CASSSSLLAGGADTQYF. For the CDR3, the DNA is TGTGCCAGCAGCTCAAGCCTTCTAGCGGGGGGGGCGGATACGCAGTATTTT. This chain joins TRBV11-3 and TRBJ2-3, with 12 bases lining up with TRBD2. The CDR3 spans 17 residues. The germline gives CDR1 SGHNT, CDR2 YENEEA. V was clipped by 4 bases and J by 6 bases; unmatched bases: 11.

This clonotype was detected ten times or more. V and J are TRBV12-3 or TRBV12-4 and TRBJ2-1; 7 bases are a match to TRBD2. The CDR3 spans 15 residues. J gave up 8 bases and V 5 bases, and 12 bases lay outside the gene matches. For the CDR3, the DNA is TGTGCCAGCAGTCCCCGGGGGAGGGGAGGCTATGAGCAGTTCTTC. Its translation: CASSPRGRGGYEQFF.

This clonotype was observed a handful of times. This may be a read error: a much more frequent sequence differs by one nucleotide. The conserved closing phenylalanine or tryptophan is absent in this CDR3, likely reflecting a read error. The chain couples TRBV11-2 to TRBJ2-5; D call uncertain. Germline CDR1 is SGHAT and CDR2 is FQNNGV. This CDR3 contains 13 residues. CDR3 in amino acids: CANSLVYGETQYL. DNA for the CDR3: TGTGCCAACAGCTTAGTTTATGGAGAGACCCAGTACCTC.

In this sample, this clonotype turned up a few times. This chain uses TRBV28 with TRBJ2-7, with 7 nucleotides matching TRBD1. CDR1 and CDR2 (germline): MDHEN, SYDVKM. V shed 7 bases and J 4 bases; nucleotides not matched to a gene: 10. The CDR3 totals 14 residues. CDR3 nucleotide sequence: TGTGCCAGCACCCCCGGGACAGTGATATACGAGCAGTACTTC. It is translated as CASTPGTVIYEQYF.

As regards this clonotype: A read error may account for a junction end that differs from germline. The chain is built from TRBV11-2 and TRBJ2-4, with 8 bases lining up with TRBD2. This CDR3 spans 16 amino acids. The germline CDR1 and CDR2 sequences are SGHAT and FQNNGV. The CDR3 coding sequence is TGTGGCAGCAGCCCGGGGGGGGAGTTAGCCAAAAACATTCAGTATTTC. The encoded protein is CGSSPGGELAKNIQYF.

The chain is built from TRBV6-2 or TRBV6-3 and TRBJ2-1; D tentatively reads TRBD1 or TRBD2 (5 bases each). Per germline, CDR1 MNHEY and CDR2 SVGEGT. V lost 8 bases to trimming and J lost 12 bases, with 14 bases between them. CDR3 length: 11 residues. The CDR3 region has the DNA TGTGCCAGCTGGAGGCAGGGCTGGCAGTTCTTC. It yields the protein CASWRQGWQFF.

V is TRBV7-3 and J is TRBJ1-1; D is unclear. Germline CDR1 reads SGHTA; CDR2 reads FQGTGA. The ends were cut back, 3 bases at V and 1 base at J, with 9 bases in the middle. CDR3 length equals 14 residues. The CDR3 DNA follows: TGTGCCAGCAGCTTCTCAGCCAGGAACACTGAAGCTTTCTTT. Translating it yields CASSFSARNTEAFF.

Remarks on this clonotype: Since a much larger clone is just one base distant, this may be a read error. The CDR3, as DNA: TGTGCCAGCAGTTTATGCGCGGGCGCGCCAAATGAGCAGTTCTTC. Its translation: CASSLCAGAPNEQFF. This chain joins TRBV28 and TRBJ2-1; TRBD2 is a possible D gene (5 bases). The germline gives CDR1 MDHEN, CDR2 SYDVKM. This CDR3 region has 15 residues. Trimming stripped 0 bases from V and 7 bases from J, with 13 bases between.

Remarks on this clonotype: The germline gene is not matched at one end of the junction; a read error may be the cause. The rearrangement joins TRBV11-1 to TRBJ2-1; D gene ambiguous. The germline gives CDR1 SGHAT, CDR2 FQDESV (reference sequence). There are 15 residues in the CDR3. CDR3 residues: CASSPKTRLSNEQHF. The CDR3 DNA reads as TGTGCCAGCAGCCCTAAGACCCGGCTGAGCAATGAGCAGCACTTC.

This sequence joins TRBV11-3 and TRBJ2-5; D unresolved. The germline V gene encodes CDR1 SGHNT and CDR2 YENEEA. The CDR3 runs 14 residues. Trimming shortened V by 8 bases and J by 4 bases, and 17 bases separated the two germline ends. The CDR3 here is CASLGSGVVETQYF. The DNA for the CDR3 is TGTGCCAGCCTCGGAAGTGGGGTCGTAGAGACCCAGTACTTC.

This clonotype was seen a handful of times. The V and J genes are TRBV2 and TRBJ1-5, with 9 bases aligning to TRBD1. Germline lookup yields CDR1 SNHLY and CDR2 FYNNEI. This CDR3 is 16 amino acids long. After removal of 7 bases from V and 5 bases from J, the junction contained 12 bases not matched to a gene. CDR3 sequence reads: CASKGTGISLHQPQHF. CDR3 nucleotides: TGTGCCAGCAAAGGGACAGGGATCTCGCTTCATCAGCCCCAGCATTTT.

A remark on this clonotype: One end of the junction does not line up with germline, which may come from a read error. The V gene is TRBV6-5, the J gene TRBJ1-5; TRBD1 matches 8 bases. The CDR3 is made up of 15 amino acids. Germline V gene lookup returns CDR1 MNHEY and CDR2 SVGAGI. The CDR3 loop reads CACSQYRGTGQPRHF. CDR3 nucleotide sequence: TGTGCCTGCAGTCAATACAGGGGGACGGGGCAGCCCCGGCATTTT.

This clonotype was seen just once. The chain uses TRBV20-1 and TRBJ2-5; D is possibly TRBD2 (7 bases). CDR1 and CDR2 (germline): DFQATT, SNEGSKA (reference sequence). V was cut by 7 bases and J by 5 bases, with 20 bases left in between. The CDR3 has 14 residues. CDR3 loop: CSVPGAGVGETQYF. In DNA, the CDR3 is TGCAGTGTCCCAGGGGCGGGGGTGGGGGAGACCCAGTACTTC.

This clonotype was detected only a few times. This may arise from a read error, as a much more abundant clone is one base away. This chain joins TRBV4-2 and TRBJ2-7; 9 nucleotides line up with TRBD1. Germline V gene data show CDR1 as LGHNA and CDR2 as YNFKEQ. Losses at the gene ends were 7 bases for V and 6 bases for J; bases not matched to a gene: 13. The CDR3 extends over 15 amino acids. The CDR3 DNA reads as TGTGCCAGCAACCGAGCGTGGGACAGGGAGGCCGAGCAGTACTTC. Translated: CASNRAWDREAEQYF.